This TCR beta chain was found in a study of radiotherapy plus CTLA-4 blockade in lung cancer. Germline V gene data show CDR1 as MNHNS and CDR2 as SASEGT. The CDR3 contains 13 residues. The V end lost 6 bases, the J end lost 1 base, and 8 bases lay between the germline ends. Libraries were prepared by immunoSEQ multiplex PCR; TCRdb keeps only in-frame clonotypes and omits some of them. The sample has about 44,000 clones, 77% seen once; the top ten hold over 2.5%. The gene calls are TRBV6-1 and TRBJ2-3; D ambiguous. Here the sequenced sample was peripheral blood, taken from a patient treated with radiotherapy plus ipilimumab. The receptor's source is a human donor with non-small cell lung cancer whose response to radiotherapy plus ipilimumab could not be evaluated. The CDR3 spells CASSFEGTDTQYF. The DNA for the CDR3 is TGTGCCAGCAGCTTCGAGGGCACAGATACGCAGTATTTT.